These T cell receptor beta chains were read from a single sample in a study of cytomegalovirus exposure and HLA in healthy donors. Generated by immunoSEQ multiplex PCR, the TCRdb table keeps only in-frame clones and is missing some. The table lists 150,000 to 200,000 clones, around four fifths of them singletons, with over 2.5% in the top ten. Sequenced sample: PBMCs. These receptors came from a female donor in good health and CMV-seronegative. The CDR3 runs from the conserved cysteine through the conserved F or W. D genes are given only for firm matches. Size is omitted from some rows. Given values are once, few, many or a class for expanded clones.

TGTGCCAGCAGCCCCTCCGGACTTGAGCAGTTCTTC	CASSPSGLEQFF	TRBJ2-1	-	TRBV11-2	-
TGTGCCAGCAGTTCGACAGGGAACAATCAGCCCCAGCATTTT	CASSSTGNNQPQHF	TRBJ1-5	-	TRBV6-1	TRBD1
TGCGCCAGCAGCCAAGATTCCAGGAATGTTGCAACTAATGAAAAACTGTTTTTT	CASSQDSRNVATNEKLFF	TRBJ1-4	-	TRBV4-1	-
TGTGCCAGCAGCAGAACCGCGGGGAATGAGCAGTTCTTC	CASSRTAGNEQFF	TRBJ2-1	-	TRBV5-4	-
TGTGCCAGCAGTTCGAGCGGGGGTCGGGGCTACACCTTC	CASSSSGGRGYTF	TRBJ1-2	-	TRBV28	-
TGCGCCAGCAGCCCAACGGACCGGGGGAGCTCCTACGAGCAGTACTTC	CASSPTDRGSSYEQYF	TRBJ2-7	once	TRBV4-1	-
TGTGCCAGCAGTTTAAACCTGGGACTAGCGGGAGGGCACGGCACAGATACGCAGTATTTT	CASSLNLGLAGGHGTDTQYF	TRBJ2-3	few	TRBV27	TRBD2
TGTGCCAGCAGCCAAGAGACGATTAGCGGGGGGTTCTCCTACAATGAGCAGTTCTTC	CASSQETISGGFSYNEQFF	TRBJ2-1	-	TRBV4-2	TRBD2
TGTGCTAGCAGCCCACTAGCGGGGGAAAACACCGGGGAGCTGTTTTTT	CASSPLAGENTGELFF	TRBJ2-2	few	TRBV7-7	TRBD2
TGTGCCACCCGGGACAGTATGAACACTGAAGCTTTCTTT	CATRDSMNTEAFF	TRBJ1-1	-	TRBV10-3	TRBD1
TGCGCCAGCACCCGCGGGGGGGGGCAAGAGACCCAGTACTTC	CASTRGGGQETQYF	TRBJ2-5	-	TRBV5-1	TRBD2
TGCACCATCGCCACATCAAGGAGCTCCTACAATGAGCAGTTCTTC	CTIATSRSSYNEQFF	TRBJ2-1	-	TRBV1	-
TGTGCCAGCTCTCAATCATACAGGGGTGTGGGAGAGACCCAGTACTTC	CASSQSYRGVGETQYF	TRBJ2-5	-	TRBV18	TRBD1
TGTGCCAGCAGCAAAGGGGGCAGGGGGGCCTACGAGCAGTACTTC	CASSKGGRGAYEQYF	TRBJ2-7	-	TRBV21-1	-
TGTGCCAGCAGCTCGACAGCCTATGGCTACACCTTC	CASSSTAYGYTF	TRBJ1-2	-	TRBV28	-
TGTGCCTGGAGTTATGCGGGTTTTGAAGCTTTCTTT	CAWSYAGFEAFF	TRBJ1-1	-	TRBV30	-
TGTGCCAGCAGTCCACTAGCGGGGGGAGGCAATGAGCAGTTCTTC	CASSPLAGGGNEQFF	TRBJ2-1	-	TRBV6-4	TRBD2
TGTGCCAGCAGCTTGAATTTAAGACTAGGAAATTTCAATGAGCAGTTCTTC	CASSLNLRLGNFNEQFF	TRBJ2-1	-	TRBV7-9	-
TGCGCCTCGGGACTAGCGGCAGACACCGGGGAGCTGTTTTTT	CASGLAADTGELFF	TRBJ2-2	-	TRBV10-1	TRBD2
TGCGCCAGCAGCCAAGTCGAACAGGGGGTCCACGAGCAGTACTTC	CASSQVEQGVHEQYF	TRBJ2-7	-	TRBV4-3	TRBD1
TGCGCCAGCAGCTTGGGTGGTAGCTTGAATGAGCAGTTCTTC	CASSLGGSLNEQFF	TRBJ2-1	-	TRBV5-1	-
TGTGCCAGCAGTTTAGAGGGCCCCTCCTACGAGCAGTACTTC	CASSLEGPSYEQYF	TRBJ2-7	-	TRBV28	-
TGTGCCAGCAGTGACCACCACCCACACAGGGCTGGGGCCAACGTCCTGACTTTC	CASSDHHPHRAGANVLTF	TRBJ2-6	-	TRBV25-1	-
TGTGCCAGCTGGGACAGATCGGCCGGGGAGCTGTTTTTT	CASWDRSAGELFF	TRBJ2-2	-	TRBV30	TRBD1
TGCGCCACCCGCGGGAGTAGCACAGATACGCAGTATTTT	CATRGSSTDTQYF	TRBJ2-3	few	TRBV10-2	TRBD2
TGTGCCAGCAGTTACGCGAATGATTCACCCCTCCACTTT	CASSYANDSPLHF	TRBJ1-6	few	TRBV6-5	-
TGCGCCAGCAGCCAAGGGCTACGGGACAGGGCCTACGAGCAGTACTTC	CASSQGLRDRAYEQYF	TRBJ2-7	-	TRBV4-3	TRBD1
TGCGCCAGCAGCTTACAGGGTATCGGCGGAAACACCATATATTTT	CASSLQGIGGNTIYF	TRBJ1-3	-	TRBV5-1	-
TGTGCCAGCAGTTACCAGGGTTCTAATGAAAAACTGTTTTTT	CASSYQGSNEKLFF	TRBJ1-4	-	TRBV6-6	-
TGTGCCAGCAGCTTAGAACTGCAAGAGACCCAGTACTTC	CASSLELQETQYF	TRBJ2-5	-	TRBV7-2	-
TGTGCCAGCAGTGCCTCGACTAGACCGTACAATGAGCAGTTCTTC	CASSASTRPYNEQFF	TRBJ2-1	once	TRBV25-1	-
TGTGCCAGCAGCGTAGCCACGACAGACCCTGGCTACACCTTC	CASSVATTDPGYTF	TRBJ1-2	-	TRBV9	-
TGTGCCAGCAGCTTGCTAGCGGGGTCCTACGAGCAGTACTTC	CASSLLAGSYEQYF	TRBJ2-7	once	TRBV13	TRBD2
TGCAGCGGACTAGCGGGAGGGCCGGGTGGTGAGCAGTTCTTC	CSGLAGGPGGEQFF	TRBJ2-1	few	TRBV29-1	TRBD2
TGTGCCAGCAGCCCCCGGGGACTCACAGATACGCAGTATTTT	CASSPRGLTDTQYF	TRBJ2-3	-	TRBV9	-